This T cell receptor (beta chain) was captured in a study of blood T cell repertoires in COVID-19. Clones were read by immunoSEQ multiplex PCR, and TCRdb kept only the in-frame ones, dropping some. The sample comprises some 340,000 clones, over 80% of which are singletons, and approximately 4.7% rests with the top ten. The germline V gene has CDR1 SEHNR and CDR2 FQNEAQ (reference sequence). The CDR3 has 14 amino acids. Trimming cost V 4 bases and J 4 bases; bases outside gene matches: 3. The sequenced sample consisted of PBMCs or T cells enriched from blood (not recorded which). This receptor was obtained from a woman between 50 and 59 years old who had recovered from COVID-19. The chain combines TRBV7-9 with TRBJ2-2; 7 nucleotides match TRBD1. The CDR3 loop reads CASSSRGSTGELFF. The CDR3 DNA sequence: TGTGCCAGCAGCTCCAGGGGGAGCACCGGGGAGCTGTTTTTT.